This TCR beta chain was observed in a study of shared clonotypes between healthy human individuals. About the research overall: Aged between 18 and 49, the donors were a couple of women and a few men.

Trimming cost V 6 bases and J 3 bases, with 18 bases left between them. The CDR3 consists of 15 residues. Germline CDR1 is MDHEN and CDR2 is SYDVKM. The count of this clone is one. Antigen unknown. The sorted-subset replicate PCRs were given about 200 ng DNA, which is tens of thousands of T cell genomes. This table comes from immunoSEQ multiplex PCR, and its TCRdb copy is limited to in-frame clones, with some not included. The sample holds millions of clones, 93% seen once. Study findings and constraints: The naive CD4 repertoires of several donors were compared, and approximately 5.3% of clonotypes were shared. Shared clonotypes across all four donors exceeded non-shared ones in generation probability.

This clonotype originated in a man aged 18 to 29 in good health. Some clones in this sample may be carry-over from other donors' samples. The J gene is TRBJ2-7, the V gene TRBV28; D may be TRBD2 (6 bases). Sequencing was carried out using naive CD4+ T cells from PBMCs. Subset given: CD45RA+ positively selected. CDR3 nucleotides: TGTGCCAGCAGCCCCGGGACTCTCGGTCTCTACGAGCAGTACTTC. Protein product: CASSPGTLGLYEQYF.